The 26 T cell receptor beta chains in this list originate from one sample, sequenced in a study of blood T cell repertoires in COVID-19. Some clones are missing from TCRdb's copy, which holds only in-frame ones; the method was immunoSEQ multiplex PCR. The sample includes about 250,000 clones, approximately 91% seen only once; the top ten take roughly 0.8%. Sequenced sample: peripheral blood. The source of these receptors is a woman in her twenties or thirties with acute or convalescent COVID-19.

The J gene is TRBJ1-4, the V gene TRBV6-5; TRBD1 matches at 8 bases. Looked up from germline, CDR1 is MNHEY and CDR2 is SVGAGI. This CDR3 spans 15 amino acids. V gave up 6 bases and J gave up 3 bases; unmatched junction bases: 6. CDR3 DNA sequence: TGTGCCAGCAGCCACCAGACAGGGGCTAATGAAAAACTGTTTTTT. Its translation is CASSHQTGANEKLFF.

The chain couples TRBV18 to TRBJ2-5; TRBD2 aligns across 13 bases. J was trimmed by 3 bases and V by 6 bases; bases with no gene match: 4. Germline V lookup: CDR1 KGHSH, CDR2 LQKENI. The CDR3 extends over 15 amino acids. Here the CDR3 reads CASSEGLAGEETQYF. For the CDR3, the DNA is TGTGCCAGCTCCGAAGGACTAGCGGGAGAAGAGACCCAGTACTTC.

This chain connects TRBV7-2 to TRBJ2-3; 7 bases are a match to TRBD2. With 2 bases clipped from V and 5 bases from J, the junction kept 7 bases outside the gene matches. Looked up from germline, CDR1 is SGHTA and CDR2 is FQGNSA. This CDR3 is built from 15 residues. As DNA, the CDR3 is TGTGCCAGCAGCTTAAGTGGGAGGGCCGAAGATACGCAGTATTTT. This gives the protein CASSLSGRAEDTQYF.

The V and J genes are TRBV19 and TRBJ2-3; 9 nucleotides match TRBD1. Germline V lookup: CDR1 LNHDA, CDR2 SQIVND (reference sequence). The CDR3 extends over 14 amino acids. The V and J ends lost 7 bases and 4 bases, in that order; junction bases with no gene match: 6. Here the CDR3 reads CASNSGQGPDTQYF. CDR3 sequence (DNA): TGTGCCAGTAATTCGGGACAGGGACCAGATACGCAGTATTTT.

The V and J genes are TRBV4-1 and TRBJ2-1, with TRBD2 matching 10 bases. The J segment lost 9 bases and the V segment lost 0 bases, leaving 2 bases of the junction unmatched. CDR3 length: 14 amino acids. Germline V gene data show CDR1 as MGHRA and CDR2 as YSYEKL. The CDR3 protein is CASSQDLAGAEQFF. CDR3 bases: TGCGCCAGCAGCCAAGATCTAGCGGGAGCTGAGCAGTTCTTC.

The chain employs TRBV27 and TRBJ2-7, with 14 nucleotides matching TRBD2. Trimming at V came to 10 bases and at J to 0 bases, leaving 8 bases not matched to a gene. The CDR3 sequence is 16 residues long. Germline V gene lookup returns CDR1 MNHEY and CDR2 SMNVEV (reference sequence). The CDR3 bases are TGTGCCACCACGGGACTAGCGGGAGTAAACTCCTACGAGCAGTACTTC. Translation gives CATTGLAGVNSYEQYF.

The chain joins TRBV6-2 or TRBV6-3 to TRBJ2-1; possibly TRBD1 for D (5 bases). V lost 5 bases, J lost 9 bases, and 8 bases lay in between. This CDR3 is built from 11 residues. Germline CDR1 reads MNHEY; CDR2 reads SVGEGT. CDR3 coding DNA: TGTGCCAGCAGTATAAGGGGTGAGCAGTTCTTC. Encoded protein: CASSIRGEQFF.

The V gene is TRBV28, the J gene TRBJ2-4, with 10 nucleotides matching TRBD1. The CDR3 sequence is 17 residues long. Trimming removed 2 bases from V and 1 base from J; junction bases left unmatched: 5. From germline, CDR1 is MDHEN and CDR2 SYDVKM. CDR3 amino acids: CASSLPPGQGAKNIQYF. Here the CDR3 DNA reads TGTGCCAGCAGTTTACCTCCGGGACAGGGGGCCAAAAACATTCAGTACTTC.

V and J are TRBV12-5 and TRBJ2-6, with 9 positions matching TRBD1. Looked up from germline, CDR1 is LGHNT and CDR2 is FRNRAP. V was pared by 0 bases and J by 0 bases, with 6 bases of the junction left unmatched. CDR3 size: 19 residues. For the CDR3, the DNA is TGTGCTAGTGGTTTGGTGGGGACAGGGCCGTTCTCTGGGGCCAACGTCCTGACTTTC. Translating gives CASGLVGTGPFSGANVLTF.

The chain has TRBV21-1 and TRBJ2-5; the DNA was not compared with TRBD2, the D call given in the table. TRBV21-1 is a pseudogene segment. The CDR3 totals 14 residues. CDR3 in DNA: TGTGCCAGCAGCAAAGGAGGCTCCCAAGAGACCCAGTACTTC. This codes for CASSKGGSQETQYF.

This sequence joins TRBV7-9 and TRBJ1-1; TRBD1 aligns across 9 bases. The CDR3 covers 15 residues. The trim removed 5 bases at V and 4 bases at J, leaving 8 bases unmatched. The germline V gene encodes CDR1 SEHNR and CDR2 FQNEAQ (reference sequence). CDR3 sequence reads: CASSPRTGVATEAFF. CDR3 sequence (DNA): TGTGCCAGCAGCCCCAGGACAGGGGTGGCCACTGAAGCTTTCTTT.

The chain recombines TRBV9 with TRBJ1-2; 7 bases align to TRBD1. This CDR3 has 17 amino acids. Trimming cost V 1 base and J 0 bases; bases outside gene matches: 9. Germline assignment: CDR1 SGDLS and CDR2 YYNGEE. CDR3 sequence (DNA): TGTGCCAGCAGCGTATCGCCCAGACAGGGAGCTAACTATGGCTACACCTTC. It encodes CASSVSPRQGANYGYTF.

V gene TRBV5-1 combines with J gene TRBJ2-1, with D perhaps TRBD2 (6 bases). V was cut by 4 bases and J by 2 bases, with 13 bases left in between. Germline V gene data show CDR1 as SGHRS and CDR2 as YFSETQ. There are 15 residues in the CDR3. CDR3 residues: CASSLKTSAYNEQFF. For the CDR3, the DNA is TGCGCCAGCAGCCTCAAGACTAGTGCCTACAATGAGCAGTTCTTC.

The genes are TRBV3-1 (or the pseudogene TRBV3-2) and TRBJ2-4; tentatively, D is TRBD1 (6 bases). CDR1 and CDR2 (germline): LGHDT, YNNKEL (reference sequence). The CDR3 contains 14 residues. The V and J ends lost 0 bases and 6 bases respectively, with 9 bases between them. Here the CDR3 DNA reads TGTGCCAGCAGCCAAGAGGGACATCGAAACATTCAGTACTTC. It translates to CASSQEGHRNIQYF.

V and J are TRBV9 and TRBJ2-2; D might be TRBD2 (5 bases). V was trimmed by 6 bases and J by 4 bases, leaving 22 bases between them. Germline V gives CDR1 SGDLS, CDR2 YYNGEE. The CDR3 sequence is 17 residues long. CDR3 DNA sequence: TGTGCCAGCACCTTTACTAGGGAAGGGATGAGCACCGGGGAGCTGTTTTTT. Residues: CASTFTREGMSTGELFF.

The chain employs TRBV7-9 and TRBJ1-2; perhaps TRBD1 as D (6 bases). The CDR3 contains 15 residues. Trimming shortened V by 1 base and J by 4 bases, and 13 bases separated the two germline ends. Germline loops: CDR1 SEHNR, CDR2 FQNEAQ (reference sequence). Here the CDR3 reads CASSLGPRGGYGYTF. The CDR3 region has the DNA TGTGCCAGCAGCTTAGGGCCCCGAGGGGGCTATGGCTACACCTTC.

The CDR3 region is CASSTKLQGYEQFF. DNA of the CDR3: TGTGCCAGCAGTACTAAACTACAGGGGTATGAGCAGTTCTTC. The chain recombines TRBV6-5 with TRBJ2-1; TRBD1 agrees at 7 bases. The CDR3 runs 14 residues. Trimming took 5 bases from V and 8 from J; bases not matched to a gene: 9. Germline loops: CDR1 MNHEY, CDR2 SVGAGI.

The chain recombines TRBV25-1 with TRBJ2-7; 7 positions agree with TRBD1. Germline CDR1 and CDR2: MGHDK and SYGVNS. This CDR3 contains 14 residues. The trim removed 2 bases at V and 3 bases at J, leaving 4 bases unmatched. CDR3 protein: CASSEVGDSYEQYF. The CDR3 region has the DNA TGTGCCAGCAGTGAAGTTGGGGACAGCTACGAGCAGTACTTC.

J is TRBJ2-3 and V is TRBV10-3; D is unresolved. There are 15 residues in the CDR3. V was pared by 3 bases and J by 0 bases, with 10 bases between. The germline V gene has CDR1 ENHRY and CDR2 SYGVKD. The CDR3 here is CAISDGSASTDTQYF. The CDR3 region has the DNA TGTGCCATCAGTGACGGAAGCGCTAGCACAGATACGCAGTATTTT.

The genes are TRBV30 and TRBJ2-6; D uncertain. This CDR3 is 15 amino acids long. Trimming took off 4 bases at V and 3 bases at J, with 13 bases between the two ends. The germline CDR1 and CDR2 sequences are GTSNPN and SVGIG (reference sequence). The CDR3 spells CAWNLGRSGANVLTF. The CDR3 DNA reads TGTGCCTGGAATTTGGGCCGCAGTGGGGCCAACGTCCTGACTTTC. The whole variable domain, remainder taken from reference TRBV30 and TRBJ2-6, is SQTIHQWPATLVQPVGSPLSLECTVEGTSNPNLYWYRQAAGRGLQLLFYSVGIGQISSEVPQNLSASRPQDRQFILSSKKLLLSDSGFYLCAWNLGRSGANVLTFGAGSRLTVL.

This clone was observed a handful of times. V usage is TRBV9 and J usage is TRBJ2-2; possible D gene TRBD2, 7 bases. The CDR3 length is 16 residues. Trimming took 0 bases from V and 3 from J, leaving 12 bases between them. Per the germline V gene, CDR1 is SGDLS and CDR2 is YYNGEE. This CDR3 is CASSVEGGGYTGELFF. Written as DNA, the CDR3 is TGTGCCAGCAGCGTAGAGGGCGGGGGCTACACCGGGGAGCTGTTTTTT.

V usage is TRBV5-1 and J usage is TRBJ2-5; D remains unclear. The V end lost 3 bases, the J end lost 5 bases, and 17 bases lay between the germline ends. Germline loops: CDR1 SGHRS, CDR2 YFSETQ. This CDR3 region has 15 residues. This CDR3 reads CASSSAGRKEETQYF. The CDR3 DNA is TGCGCCAGCAGCTCGGCCGGCAGGAAAGAGGAGACCCAGTACTTC.

The V call is TRBV27, the J call TRBJ1-5, with D perhaps matching TRBD1 (6 bases). CDR1 and CDR2 from the germline V gene are MNHEY and SMNVEV (reference sequence). The CDR3 extends over 14 amino acids. V lost 5 bases and J 5 bases, leaving 13 bases between the germline ends. DNA for the CDR3: TGTGCCAGCAGTGCAGACAGGACTTATCAGCCCCAGCATTTT. Its translation is CASSADRTYQPQHF.

The V call is TRBV4-3, the J call TRBJ2-1, with D maybe TRBD2 (5 bases). V shed 4 bases and J shed 5 bases, with 12 bases lying between them. Germline V CDR1 and CDR2: LGHNA, YSLEER. The CDR3 consists of 14 residues. The CDR3 region has the DNA TGCGCCAGCAGCCCCTGGACTGGGGACAATGAGCAGTTCTTC. Translated, it gives CASSPWTGDNEQFF.

The chain combines TRBV7-8 with TRBJ2-2; 14 bases fit TRBD2. The CDR3 length is 16 residues. In germline, CDR1 is SGHVS, CDR2 FQNEAQ. J lost 9 bases, V lost 4 bases, and 7 bases had no gene match. CDR3 protein: CASSSSGTSGSRELFF. CDR3 coding DNA: TGTGCCAGCAGCTCCTCCGGGACTAGCGGGAGTCGGGAGCTGTTTTTT.

The DNA for the CDR3 is TGTGCCAGCAGCTGGGCGGGGGGCGCGAACACCGGGGAGCTGTTTTTT. This codes for CASSWAGGANTGELFF. This chain joins TRBV7-9 and TRBJ2-2; the match to TRBD2 covers 8 bases. The CDR3 totals 16 residues. J gave up 0 bases and V 4 bases, and 4 bases lay outside the gene matches. The germline V gene encodes CDR1 SEHNR and CDR2 FQNEAQ (reference sequence). Looking up the rest from reference TRBV7-9 and TRBJ2-2 gives the full variable domain: DTGVSQNPRHKITKRGQNVTFRCDPISEHNRLYWYRQTLGQGPEFLTYFQNEAQLEKSRLLSDRFSAERPKGSFSTLEIQRTEQGDSAMYLCASSWAGGANTGELFFGEGSRLTVL.